This T cell receptor beta chain was recorded in a study of Ad26.COV2.S vaccination and SARS-CoV-2 variants. Across the whole study: The study gave Ad26.COV2.S intramuscularly, once or twice 56 days apart.

The germline V gene encodes CDR1 MNHEY and CDR2 SMNVEV (reference sequence). Trimming cost V 3 bases and J 5 bases; bases outside gene matches: 4. This CDR3 has 14 residues. Study results and caveats: People given the vaccine had a wider spike-specific TCR breadth than placebo recipients did. Reportedly, spike-specific CD8+ and CD4+ T cell responses achieved substantial breadth once vaccination had taken place.

About this clone: As yet, its antigen is unknown. At the DNA level, this CDR3 is encoded by other sequences in the same sample as well.

Assay: immunoSEQ multiplex PCR; the TCRdb copy retains only in-frame clones and omits some. Found here are under 500,000 clones, 92% of them singletons; the top ten hold around 1.7%. Treatment in this sample: around 19 received Ad26.COV2.S at low or high dose, single or two shots; a few received placebo; per-sample allocation not given. Sampling happened 63 days after the first vaccine or placebo injection. The vaccine antigen was prefusion-stabilized Wuhan SARS-CoV-2 spike. V usage is TRBV27 and J usage is TRBJ1-5, with TRBD1 identical over 7 bases. The material was peripheral blood, obtained in a trial of Ad26.COV2.S vaccine versus placebo. The TCR comes from a person aged 18-65 years who received the Ad26.COV2.S COVID-19 vaccine or a placebo. The CDR3: CASSLSGGHQPQHF. The CDR3 DNA follows: TGTGCCAGCAGTTTGTCAGGGGGTCATCAGCCCCAGCATTTT.